A single sample is the source of the 14 T cell receptor beta chains below, sequenced in a study of vaccination and CD4 T cells after COVID-19. No antigen has been assigned to these receptors. Cultured CD4+ T cells had their DNA profiled by the Oncomine TCR Beta short-read assay. TCRdb passed the PCR reads through MiXCR, listing each CDR3 protein once. The sample consists of around 20,000 distinct CDR3 sequences, roughly three fifths of them appearing once. The treatment: roughly 11-day PBMC culture with coronavirus spike peptide pools or control peptides (ViraFEST assay). The sample in question was CD4+ T cells from blood, cultured in vitro, obtained after SARS-CoV-2 vaccination. These receptors came from a human donor who received a COVID-19 vaccine.

This chain connects TRBV5-1 to TRBJ2-3; no definite D call. Trimming left V 1 base short and J 2 bases short, with 11 bases between. CDR1 is SGHRS and CDR2 is YFSETQ in the germline V gene. The CDR3 contains 15 residues. The CDR3 here is CASSLQGQPTDTQYF. In DNA form, the CDR3 reads TGCGCCAGCAGCTTGCAAGGCCAACCCACAGATACGCAGTATTTT.

This chain links TRBV19 with TRBJ2-6, with TRBD2 matching over 7 bases. The J segment lost 1 base and the V segment lost 3 bases, leaving 9 bases of the junction unmatched. Germline values: CDR1 LNHDA, CDR2 SQIVND (reference sequence). This CDR3 is built from 18 residues. CDR3 amino acids: CASSILVGGGSGANVLTF. In DNA form, the CDR3 reads TGTGCCAGTAGTATCCTGGTGGGGGGGGGTTCTGGGGCCAACGTCCTGACTTTC.

The J gene is TRBJ2-7, the V gene TRBV7-2; possibly TRBD2 for D (5 bases). Per germline, CDR1 SGHTA and CDR2 FQGNSA. This CDR3 region has 15 residues. V was clipped by 3 bases and J by 6 bases, with 18 bases between them. The CDR3 region is CASSFHPGKGGEQYF. As DNA, the CDR3 is TGTGCCAGCAGCTTTCACCCGGGGAAGGGCGGCGAGCAGTACTTC.

This clonotype was found once. The gene calls are TRBV12-3 or TRBV12-4 and TRBJ1-5, with 12 bases aligning to TRBD1. V dropped 5 bases and J dropped 4; count of bases not matched to a gene: 6. This CDR3 comprises 16 residues. The CDR3 loop is CASSPGTGGPNQPQHF. The CDR3 coding sequence is TGTGCCAGCAGTCCCGGGACAGGGGGCCCTAATCAGCCCCAGCATTTT.

This clonotype showed up just once. The V call is TRBV12-5, the J call TRBJ2-1; TRBD1 aligns across 7 bases. Unmatched junction bases numbered 4, after V lost 6 bases and J lost 2 bases. The germline gives CDR1 LGHNT, CDR2 FRNRAP. This CDR3 has 14 amino acids. CDR3 sequence (DNA): TGTGCTAGTGGCGACGACAGGGCCTACAATGAGCAGTTCTTC. Its protein product is CASGDDRAYNEQFF.

This clonotype was observed a single time. The V gene is TRBV6-1, the J gene TRBJ1-3; D not certain. V was trimmed by 3 bases and J by 0 bases, leaving 9 bases between them. Germline V CDR1 and CDR2: MNHNS, SASEGT. The length of the CDR3 is 15 residues. This CDR3 reads CASSDIGYSGNTIYF. CDR3 DNA sequence: TGTGCCAGCAGTGACATAGGCTACTCTGGAAACACCATATATTTT.

This rearrangement joins TRBV20-1 to TRBJ2-5; 15 bases are a match to TRBD2. The CDR3 loop spans 16 amino acids. CDR1 and CDR2 from the germline V gene are DFQATT and SNEGSKA (reference sequence). V shed 2 bases, J shed 4 bases, and the junction held 5 bases outside the gene matches. For the CDR3, the DNA is TGCAGTGCTAGATCGGGACTAGCGGGGGGAGGAGAGACCCAGTACTTC. Translating gives CSARSGLAGGGETQYF.

The CDR3 protein is CASSFGGRNTEAFF. In DNA form, the CDR3 reads TGTGCCAGCAGTTTTGGGGGCAGGAACACTGAAGCTTTCTTT. The chain uses TRBV12-3 or TRBV12-4 and TRBJ1-1, with D perhaps matching TRBD1 (6 bases). V gave up 3 bases and J gave up 1 base, with 9 bases separating them. This CDR3 region has 14 residues.

The J gene is TRBJ2-7, the V gene TRBV20-1; D ambiguous. Trimming stripped 0 bases from V and 4 bases from J, with 19 bases between. Germline V gene lookup returns CDR1 DFQATT and CDR2 SNEGSKA (reference sequence). The CDR3 has 16 amino acids. The CDR3 bases are TGCAGTGCTAGAGATCCCGAACAAGTCGGTGGTTACGAGCAGTACTTC. It is translated as CSARDPEQVGGYEQYF.

The gene calls are TRBV12-3 or TRBV12-4 and TRBJ2-3; TRBD2 matches at 8 bases. The CDR3 has 14 amino acids. V was clipped by 7 bases and J by 6 bases; unmatched bases: 9. The CDR3 nucleotides read TGTGCCAGCAACCTCGGGGGGGCCGGGGATACGCAGTATTTT. Translating it yields CASNLGGAGDTQYF.

The rearrangement uses TRBV11-3 and TRBJ2-2, with TRBD2 as a possible D gene (6 bases). V lost 3 bases and J 5 bases, leaving 13 bases between the germline ends. This CDR3 has 15 amino acids. The V gene's germline CDR1 is SGHNT and CDR2 YENEEA. CDR3 residues: CASSLGPGTTGELFF. The CDR3 DNA reads as TGTGCCAGCAGCTTGGGACCCGGGACTACCGGGGAGCTGTTTTTT.

This clonotype was counted a few times. V gene TRBV12-3 or TRBV12-4 combines with J gene TRBJ2-3; the match to TRBD2 covers 7 bases. The V and J ends lost 6 bases and 5 bases, in that order; junction bases with no gene match: 8. There are 14 residues in the CDR3. The CDR3 DNA follows: TGTGCCAGCAGAACTAGCGCCCCTCGAGATACGCAGTATTTT. Residues: CASRTSAPRDTQYF.

This clonotype was seen more than once but under ten times. V usage is TRBV10-3 and J usage is TRBJ2-7; 7 bases agree with TRBD1. Germline V gene data show CDR1 as ENHRY and CDR2 as SYGVKD. The CDR3 spans 14 residues. The junction had 11 bases not matched to a gene; V was cut back by 8 bases and J by 4 bases. As DNA, the CDR3 is TGTGCCATCGGCGACAGGGCCAATAGGTACGAGCAGTACTTC. Translated: CAIGDRANRYEQYF.

The rearrangement links TRBV5-1 to TRBJ2-5; no definite D call. V was trimmed by 0 bases and J by 5 bases, leaving 8 bases between them. The CDR3 length is 13 residues. CDR1 is SGHRS and CDR2 is YFSETQ in the germline V gene. The CDR3 region has the DNA TGCGCCAGCAGCTTGGGAATCAGGGAGACCCAGTACTTC. Protein: CASSLGIRETQYF. The full variable domain, with the rest looked up from reference TRBV5-1 and TRBJ2-5, is KAGVTQTPRYLIKTRGQQVTLSCSPISGHRSVSWYQQTPGQGLQFLFEYFSETQRNKGNFPGRFSGRQFSNSRSEMNVSTLELGDSALYLCASSLGIRETQYFGPGTRLLVL.